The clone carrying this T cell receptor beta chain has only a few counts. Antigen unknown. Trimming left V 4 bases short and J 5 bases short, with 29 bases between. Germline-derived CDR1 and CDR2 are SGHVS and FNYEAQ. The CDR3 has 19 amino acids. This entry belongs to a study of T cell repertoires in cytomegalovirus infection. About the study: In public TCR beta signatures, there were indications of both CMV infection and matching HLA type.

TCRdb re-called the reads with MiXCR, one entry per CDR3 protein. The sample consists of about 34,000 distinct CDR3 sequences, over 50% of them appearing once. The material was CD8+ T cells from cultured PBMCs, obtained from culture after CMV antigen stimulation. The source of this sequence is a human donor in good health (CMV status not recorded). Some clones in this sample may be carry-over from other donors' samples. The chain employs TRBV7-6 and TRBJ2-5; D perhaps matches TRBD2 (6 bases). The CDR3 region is CASSYTVEGTGPKRETQYF. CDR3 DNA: TGTGCCAGCAGCTACACCGTGGAGGGAACCGGGCCGAAGCGGGAGACCCAGTACTTC. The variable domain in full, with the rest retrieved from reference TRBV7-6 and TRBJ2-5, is GAGVSQSPRYKVTKRGQDVALRCDPISGHVSLYWYRQALGQGPEFLTYFNYEAQQDKSGLPNDRFSAERPEGSISTLTIQRTEQRDSAMYRCASSYTVEGTGPKRETQYFGPGTRLLVL.